One T cell receptor beta chain is described in this entry. Antigen: not known. The data stem from a study of T cell responses to AZD1222 COVID-19 vaccine. Germline assignment: CDR1 MGHDK and CDR2 SYGVNS. V lost 4 bases and J lost 4; bases outside the gene matches: 1. The CDR3 runs 13 residues. The study, taken as a whole, reports: Repertoires were sampled only after the peak T cell response.

The data were produced by immunoSEQ multiplex PCR, yet TCRdb's version contains in-frame clones alone and is incomplete. The sample has 100,000 to 120,000 clones, approximately 90% seen once. This chain uses TRBV25-1 with TRBJ1-5; the match to TRBD1 covers 7 bases. Specimen: peripheral blood, collected on day 0 of MenACWY control vaccination. The sequence derives from an adult in good health. In nucleotides, the CDR3 is TGTGCCAGCAGTGCAGGGGGGAATCAGCCCCAGCATTTT. Translating it yields CASSAGGNQPQHF. The complete variable domain, with remaining parts taken from reference TRBV25-1 and TRBJ1-5, reads EADIYQTPRYLVIGTGKKITLECSQTMGHDKMYWYQQDPGMELHLIHYSYGVNSTEKGDLSSESTVSRIRTEHFPLTLESARPSHTSQYLCASSAGGNQPQHFGDGTRLSIL.